This T cell receptor (beta chain) was sequenced in a study of T cells after yellow fever vaccination. Study context: SMART-Seq v4 Ultra Low Input prepared libraries from low-cell fractions. Overall study findings and caveats: Though it reached lower strength, the secondary response hit its peak faster, day 5 versus 15. Post-booster repertoires contained most primary-vaccination clones again (almost 97% CD4, about 90% CD8).

This clonotype was seen more than once but under ten times. Its target is unknown. The CDR3 contains 14 residues. Between the trimmed V and J ends, which lost 6 bases and 6 bases, there was a span of 16 bases. Germline CDR1 and CDR2: ENHRY and SYGVKD. Generation of TCR cDNA used 5'RACE template switching (which added a universal primer site and UMIs). TCRdb recomputed calls from the 5' RACE reads with MiXCR, one row per CDR3 protein. The sample yields 300,000 to 400,000 distinct CDR3 sequences, about 9.5% seen once. The specimen was PBMCs, collected on the day of the first yellow fever vaccination. This chain joins TRBV10-3 and TRBJ2-3; D might be TRBD2 (5 bases). The TCR originated in a man aged 18 to 29 who received the YFV17D yellow fever vaccine. The CDR3 bases are TGTGCCATCAGCAACTCGGGGAGCCGGGATACGCAGTATTTT. It yields the protein CAISNSGSRDTQYF.